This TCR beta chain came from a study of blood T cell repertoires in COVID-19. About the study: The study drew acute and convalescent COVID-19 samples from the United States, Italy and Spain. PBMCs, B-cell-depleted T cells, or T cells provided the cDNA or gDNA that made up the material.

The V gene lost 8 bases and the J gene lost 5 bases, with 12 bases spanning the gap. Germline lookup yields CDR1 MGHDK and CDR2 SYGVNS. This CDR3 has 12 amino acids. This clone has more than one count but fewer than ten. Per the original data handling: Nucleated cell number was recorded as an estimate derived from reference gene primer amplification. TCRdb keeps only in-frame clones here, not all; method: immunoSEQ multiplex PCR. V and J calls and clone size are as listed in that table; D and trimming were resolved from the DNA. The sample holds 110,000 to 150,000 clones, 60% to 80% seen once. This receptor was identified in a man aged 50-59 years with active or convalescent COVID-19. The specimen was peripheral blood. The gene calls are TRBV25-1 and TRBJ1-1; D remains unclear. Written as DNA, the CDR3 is TGTGCCAGCTTATCCGGAGGGACTGAAGCTTTCTTT. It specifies CASLSGGTEAFF.